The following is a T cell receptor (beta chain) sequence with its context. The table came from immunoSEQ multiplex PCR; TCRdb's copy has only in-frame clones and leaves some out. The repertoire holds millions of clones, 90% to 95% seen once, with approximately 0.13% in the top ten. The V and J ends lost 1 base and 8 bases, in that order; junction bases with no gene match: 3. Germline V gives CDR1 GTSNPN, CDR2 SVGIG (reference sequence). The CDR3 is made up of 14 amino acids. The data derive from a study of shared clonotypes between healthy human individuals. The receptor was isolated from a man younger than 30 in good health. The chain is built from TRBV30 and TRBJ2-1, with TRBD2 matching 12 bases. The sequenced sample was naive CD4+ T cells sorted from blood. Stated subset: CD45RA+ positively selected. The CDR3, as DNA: TGTGCCTGGAGTGCCGCTAGCGGGGGGGATGAGCAGTTCTTC. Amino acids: CAWSAASGGDEQFF.